This TCR beta chain was found in a study of T cell repertoires in cytomegalovirus infection. This clonotype was counted at least ten times. Antigen specificity is unknown. TCRdb reanalysed the reads using MiXCR and keeps one entry per CDR3 protein. The data contain about 300,000 distinct CDR3 sequences, roughly 9.3% of them singletons. Germline lookup yields CDR1 MNHEY and CDR2 SVGAGI. The ends lost 6 bases at V and 6 bases at J; junction bases unmatched: 7. CDR3 length: 14 residues. Overall study results and limits: Carriers of CMV plus the relevant HLA were identified by cumulative public TCR beta family frequency.

This chain connects TRBV6-5 to TRBJ1-2; 10 bases are a match to TRBD1. The sequence was collected from a human donor in good health (CMV status not recorded). Some clones in this sample may be carry-over from other donors' samples. The sample taken for sequencing was PBMCs. CDR3 nucleotides: TGTGCCAGCAGACCGCCGGGACAGGGGAATGGCTACACCTTC. This codes for CASRPPGQGNGYTF.